One sample yielded the 3 T cell receptor beta chains listed below, sequenced in a study of T cell responses to AZD1222 COVID-19 vaccine. Measured with immunoSEQ multiplex PCR; TCRdb has only the in-frame clones, and not every one. The data contain 100,000 to 150,000 clones, 85% to 95% of them seen just once; the ten biggest clones take up approximately 6.3%. Sequenced material: peripheral blood, taken on day 0 of AZD1222 vaccination. These receptors were collected from an adult in good health.

V usage is TRBV7-3 and J usage is TRBJ1-1; weak D call: TRBD1 (6 bases). The germline gives CDR1 SGHTA, CDR2 FQGTGA. This CDR3 has 14 residues. V lost 6 bases and J 6 bases, leaving 17 bases between the germline ends. The CDR3 DNA follows: TGTGCCAGCAGTGAACAGGGAGGGTTCTCTGAAGCTTTCTTT. Residues: CASSEQGGFSEAFF.

The chain has TRBV5-1 and TRBJ2-2; no firm D call. Per germline, CDR1 SGHRS and CDR2 YFSETQ. The CDR3 loop spans 14 amino acids. Trimming left V 0 bases short and J 1 base short, with 4 bases between. In nucleotides, the CDR3 is TGCGCCAGCAGCTTGGCACTGAACACCGGGGAGCTGTTTTTT. Translating it yields CASSLALNTGELFF.

The chain combines TRBV19 with TRBJ2-2; 12 nucleotides align to TRBD2. V shed 5 bases and J 1 base; nucleotides not matched to a gene: 8. The CDR3 extends over 18 amino acids. CDR1 and CDR2 (germline): LNHDA, SQIVND (reference sequence). CDR3 residues: CASSPPWTSGMNTGELFF. DNA for the CDR3: TGTGCCAGTAGTCCCCCATGGACTAGCGGGATGAACACCGGGGAGCTGTTTTTT.